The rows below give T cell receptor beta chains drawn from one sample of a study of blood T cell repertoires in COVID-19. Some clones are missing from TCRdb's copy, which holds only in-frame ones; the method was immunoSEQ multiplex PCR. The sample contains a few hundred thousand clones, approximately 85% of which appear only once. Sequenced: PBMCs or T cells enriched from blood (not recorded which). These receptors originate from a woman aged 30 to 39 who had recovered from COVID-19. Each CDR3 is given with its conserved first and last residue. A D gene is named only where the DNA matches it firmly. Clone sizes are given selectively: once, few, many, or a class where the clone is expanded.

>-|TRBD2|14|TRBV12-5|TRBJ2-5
TGTGCTAGTGGTTTGGGGGGGGGTCAAGAGACCCAGTACTTC
CASGLGGGQETQYF
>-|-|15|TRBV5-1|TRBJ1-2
TGCGCCAGCAGCTTGGCCGTGGGGCCCCGAGGAGGCTACACCTTC
CASSLAVGPRGGYTF
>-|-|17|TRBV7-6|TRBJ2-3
TGTGCCAGCAGCTTAGGGGCGGGTAGCGTGAGCACAGATACGCAGTATTTT
CASSLGAGSVSTDTQYF
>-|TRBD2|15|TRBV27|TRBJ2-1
TGTGCCAGCAGTTTGGGGGGGGGTCTCTACAATGAGCAGTTCTTC
CASSLGGGLYNEQFF
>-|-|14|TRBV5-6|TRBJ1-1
TGTGCCAGCAGCCGAACCACAGGGAACACTGAAGCTTTCTTT
CASSRTTGNTEAFF
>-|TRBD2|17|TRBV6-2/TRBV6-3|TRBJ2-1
TGTGCCAGCAGTTACTACCCCGGGACTAGAAAGACCAATGAGCAGTTCTTC
CASSYYPGTRKTNEQFF
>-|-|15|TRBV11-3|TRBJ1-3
TGTGCCAGCAGCTTAGGGGGACTCTCTGGAAACACCATATATTTT
CASSLGGLSGNTIYF
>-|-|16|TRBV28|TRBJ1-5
TGTGCCAGCAGTTTTTTGGAGGGGTATAGCAATCAGCCCCAGCATTTT
CASSFLEGYSNQPQHF
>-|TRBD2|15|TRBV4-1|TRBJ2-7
TGCGCCAGCAGCCAGCTAGCGGAGAGCTCCTACGAGCAGTACTTC
CASSQLAESSYEQYF
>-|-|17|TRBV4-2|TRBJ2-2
TGTGCCAGCAGCCAAGATCCCCTAGCCAAAGACACCGGGGAGCTGTTTTTT
CASSQDPLAKDTGELFF
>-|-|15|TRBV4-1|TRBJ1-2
TGCGCCAGCAGCCAAGAGGGCCCCCAAGTGGGTGGCTACACCTTC
CASSQEGPQVGGYTF
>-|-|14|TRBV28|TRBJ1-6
TGTGCCACTTCAAGGGGCACGGGCGGGGCCCCCCTCCACTTT
CATSRGTGGAPLHF
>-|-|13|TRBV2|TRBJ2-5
TGTGCCAGCAGGGGGGCCTTTCGAGAGACCCAGTACTTC
CASRGAFRETQYF
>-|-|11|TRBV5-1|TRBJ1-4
TGCGCCAGCGGGCAGGGAGAAAAACTGTTTTTT
CASGQGEKLFF
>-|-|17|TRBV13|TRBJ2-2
TGTGCCAGCAGCTTGGGACTCCCGGGGGTTAACACCGGGGAGCTGTTTTTT
CASSLGLPGVNTGELFF
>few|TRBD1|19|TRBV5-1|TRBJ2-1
TGCGCCAGCAGCCTTATGACAGGGTCCCTGGGGAGCTCCTACAATGAGCAGTTCTTC
CASSLMTGSLGSSYNEQFF
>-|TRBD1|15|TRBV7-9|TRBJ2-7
TGTGCCAGCAGCCCGAGGCCCACAGGGGCCTACGAGCAGTACTTC
CASSPRPTGAYEQYF
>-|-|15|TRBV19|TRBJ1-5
TGTGCCAGTAGTATGCGGGTACAGGGTTCTCAGCCCCAGCATTTT
CASSMRVQGSQPQHF
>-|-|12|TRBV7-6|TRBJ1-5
TGTGCCAGCAGCTTAGGCGGTCAGCCCCAGCATTTT
CASSLGGQPQHF
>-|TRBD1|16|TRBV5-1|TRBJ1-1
TGCGCCAGCAGCTTGGGACAGGGGGCGCTGGACACTGAAGCTTTCTTT
CASSLGQGALDTEAFF
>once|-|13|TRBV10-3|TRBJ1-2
TGTGCCATCAGTGAACTAGGACGGTATGGCTACACCTTC
CAISELGRYGYTF
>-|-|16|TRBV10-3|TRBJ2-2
TGTGCCATCCATGTAGGGCTAGCCCTGAACACCGGGGAGCTGTTTTTT
CAIHVGLALNTGELFF
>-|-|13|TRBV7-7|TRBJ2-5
TGTGCCAGCAGCTATGACAGCCAAGAGACCCAGTACTTC
CASSYDSQETQYF
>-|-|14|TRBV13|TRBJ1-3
TGTGCCAGCAGCTTAGAGAGCTCTGGAAACACCATATATTTT
CASSLESSGNTIYF
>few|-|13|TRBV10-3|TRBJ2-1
TGTGCCATTGCGTCTATGGAGTACAATGAGCAGTTCTTC
CAIASMEYNEQFF
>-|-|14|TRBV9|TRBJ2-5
TGTGCCAGCAGCGCCTTCAGCTCGGGAGAGACCCAGTACTTC
CASSAFSSGETQYF
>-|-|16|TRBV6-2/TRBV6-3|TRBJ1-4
TGTGCCAGCAGTTACTACCCAGGGTTGACTAATGAAAAACTGTTTTTT
CASSYYPGLTNEKLFF
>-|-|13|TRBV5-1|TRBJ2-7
TGCGCCAGCAGCTTGAATGATCAGTACGAGCAGTACTTC
CASSLNDQYEQYF
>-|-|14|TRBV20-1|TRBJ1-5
TGCAGTGCTAGTAAGGGGCTAGGCAATCAGCCCCAGCATTTT
CSASKGLGNQPQHF
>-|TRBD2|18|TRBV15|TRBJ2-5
TGTGCCACCAGCAGAGGAGGGACTAGCGGGGGGGCCGGAGAGACCCAGTACTTC
CATSRGGTSGGAGETQYF
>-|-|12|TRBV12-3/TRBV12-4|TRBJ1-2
TGTGCCAGCAGTTTACCGGGTAGTGGCTACACCTTC
CASSLPGSGYTF
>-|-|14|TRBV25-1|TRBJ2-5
TGTGCCAGCTGCGGAGGGGGCCTCCAAGAGACCCAGTACTTC
CASCGGGLQETQYF
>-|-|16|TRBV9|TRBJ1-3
TGTGCCAGCAGCGTAGATAGTGGGGCTCCTGGAAACACCATATATTTT
CASSVDSGAPGNTIYF
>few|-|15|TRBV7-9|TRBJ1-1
TGTGCCAGCAGCTTACCCGGGGTAGATTTAACTGAAGCTTTCTTT
CASSLPGVDLTEAFF
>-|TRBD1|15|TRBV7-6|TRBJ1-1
TGTGCCAGCAGCGGATCGACAGGGTCTAACACTGAAGCTTTCTTT
CASSGSTGSNTEAFF
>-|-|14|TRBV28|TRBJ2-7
TGTGCCAGCACTCCCCGGCGGTCAAACTACGAGCAGTACTTC
CASTPRRSNYEQYF
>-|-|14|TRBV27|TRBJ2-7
TGTGCCAGCAGACCCTATTCAGGCTCCTACGAGCAGTACTTC
CASRPYSGSYEQYF
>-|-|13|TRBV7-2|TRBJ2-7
TGTGCCAGCAGGGGAAGCGGGTTGTACGAGCAGTACTTC
CASRGSGLYEQYF
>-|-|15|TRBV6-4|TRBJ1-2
TGTGCCAGCCCCCGCCCCAAGCAGGGTAACTATGGCTACACCTTC
CASPRPKQGNYGYTF
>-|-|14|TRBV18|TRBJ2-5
TGTGCCAGCTCACCATCCGGAGTTCAAGAGACCCAGTACTTC
CASSPSGVQETQYF
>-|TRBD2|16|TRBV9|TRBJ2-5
TGTGCCAGCAGCGTAGGGTTTACGCGGGGGACAGAGACCCAGTACTTC
CASSVGFTRGTETQYF
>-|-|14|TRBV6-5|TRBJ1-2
TGTGCCAGCAGTTACTTTGGCGGGAACTATGGCTACACCTTC
CASSYFGGNYGYTF
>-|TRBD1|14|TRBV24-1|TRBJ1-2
TGTGCCACCAGTGATCAGGACAGGGGGGTCGGCTACACCTTC
CATSDQDRGVGYTF
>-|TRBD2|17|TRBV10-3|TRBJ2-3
TGTGCCATCGGGGCCCCTGGACTAGCGGGGGAGGGAGATACGCAGTATTTT
CAIGAPGLAGEGDTQYF
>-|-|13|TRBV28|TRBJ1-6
TGTGCCAGCAGTGGGGGGGGTCGGTCACCCCTCCACTTT
CASSGGGRSPLHF
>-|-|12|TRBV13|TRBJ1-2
TGTGCCAGCAGCTTAGGCACGGGGGGCTACACCTTC
CASSLGTGGYTF
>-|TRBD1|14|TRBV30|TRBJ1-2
TGTGCCTGGAGTGACCTCAGGGGGCGCGATGGCTACACCTTC
CAWSDLRGRDGYTF
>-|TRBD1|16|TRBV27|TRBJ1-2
TGTGCCACCAAAACCCGGGACAGGGCTTACGGCTATGGCTACACCTTC
CATKTRDRAYGYGYTF
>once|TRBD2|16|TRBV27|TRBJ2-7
TGTGCCAGCAGTTTAACAATAGCGGGGGGGCCGGACGAGCAGTACTTC
CASSLTIAGGPDEQYF
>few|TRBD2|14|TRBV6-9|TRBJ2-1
TGTGCCAGCAGTTACATTGGACTAGCGGGAGGGAATCTCTTC
CASSYIGLAGGNLF
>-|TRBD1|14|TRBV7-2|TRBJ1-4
TGTGCCAGCAGTTCCGGGACAGGGAATGAAAAACTGTTTTTT
CASSSGTGNEKLFF
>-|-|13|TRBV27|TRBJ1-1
TGTGCCAGCAGTTTATGGGCGGGGAGTGAAGCTTTCTTT
CASSLWAGSEAFF
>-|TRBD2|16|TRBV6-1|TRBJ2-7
TGTGCCAGCAGTGAACTCCCCCGACTAGCGGGATCCGAGCAGTACTTC
CASSELPRLAGSEQYF